These T cell receptor beta chains were read from a single sample in a study of shared clonotypes between healthy human individuals. Assay: immunoSEQ multiplex PCR; the TCRdb copy retains only in-frame clones and omits some. This table holds some 2.3 million clones, about 92% found once. The source material was naive CD4+ T cells from PBMCs. The receptors here all came from a man aged 18 to 30 in good health. Some clones in this sample may be carry-over from other donors' samples. Each CDR3 is given with its conserved first and last residue. Each record gives: D gene, CDR3 length, V gene, J gene, clone size, CDR3 DNA, CDR3 protein. The D gene is left open where the match is weak. The listing skips clone size in some rows; elsewhere it reads once, few, many or a size class.

TRBD2	20	TRBV19	TRBJ2-1	NA	TGTGCCAGTAGTATGATGGGGACTAGCGGGCCGACACTTACCTACAATGAGCAGTTCTTC	CASSMMGTSGPTLTYNEQFF
TRBD1	15	TRBV4-2	TRBJ2-5	once	TGTGCCAGCAGCCAGGGTGGACAGGGGGGAGAGACCCAGTACTTC	CASSQGGQGGETQYF
NA	14	TRBV7-2	TRBJ2-3	NA	TGTGCCAGCAGAGAACGGCCTAGCACAGATACGCAGTATTTT	CASRERPSTDTQYF
NA	16	TRBV28	TRBJ2-7	NA	TGTGCCAGCAGTCCGCCTATACGGCCACAGACTGTCGAGCAGTACTTC	CASSPPIRPQTVEQYF
NA	15	TRBV5-1	TRBJ2-3	NA	TGCGCCAGCAGCACCGGGGGATCTAGCACAGATACGCAGTATTTT	CASSTGGSSTDTQYF
NA	14	TRBV2	TRBJ2-3	NA	TGTGCCAGCAAATATGGCGGCGTCACAGATACGCAGTATTTT	CASKYGGVTDTQYF
TRBD1	15	TRBV30	TRBJ2-1	NA	TGTGCCTGGACATACAGGGGGCCTTCCTACAATGAGCAGTTCTTC	CAWTYRGPSYNEQFF
NA	16	TRBV9	TRBJ2-2	once	TGTGCCAGCAGCGTGGACAGCGCAGGGGTCGCCGGGGAGCTGTTTTTT	CASSVDSAGVAGELFF
TRBD1	14	TRBV7-3	TRBJ2-2	NA	TGTGCCAGCAGCCGGACAGGGGCGACCGGGGAGCTGTTTTTT	CASSRTGATGELFF
TRBD2	15	TRBV6-5	TRBJ2-5	NA	TGTGCCAGCAGCCGCGGGACTAGCGGCAAAGAGACCCAGTACTTC	CASSRGTSGKETQYF
TRBD1	14	TRBV28	TRBJ1-2	NA	TGTGCCAGCAAACGGGCCAGGGGGGTGGAAGGCTACACCTTC	CASKRARGVEGYTF
NA	15	TRBV18	TRBJ1-5	once	TGTGCCAGCTCACCAGAACGTTTTGGCAATCAGCCCCAGCATTTT	CASSPERFGNQPQHF
NA	15	TRBV18	TRBJ1-5	NA	TGTGCCAGCTCACCTATGGTCAGTTTCAATCAGCCCCAGCATTTT	CASSPMVSFNQPQHF
TRBD2	16	TRBV5-4	TRBJ2-7	NA	TGTGCCAGCAGCTCCGGGACTAGCGGGACTTACTACGAGCAGTACTTC	CASSSGTSGTYYEQYF
TRBD1	16	TRBV18	TRBJ1-4	NA	TGTGCCAGCTCACCAGGAGAAACAGGGGAAGGTGAAAAACTGTTTTTT	CASSPGETGEGEKLFF
NA	14	TRBV5-1	TRBJ2-7	NA	TGCGCCAGCAGGGGAGGACAGAACTCCTACGAGCAGTACTTC	CASRGGQNSYEQYF
NA	16	TRBV7-9	TRBJ2-1	NA	TGTGCCAGCAGCCAACAAGCAGGGCCCCCCTACAATGAGCAGTTCTTC	CASSQQAGPPYNEQFF
NA	16	TRBV23-1	TRBJ1-4	NA	TGCGCCAGCACCCGGACAGCCTATGCAACTAATGAAAAACTGTTTTTT	CASTRTAYATNEKLFF
TRBD2	15	TRBV5-1	TRBJ2-7	NA	TGCGCCAGCAGCTTGGTAGCGGGAGGGGGGAACGAGCAGTACTTC	CASSLVAGGGNEQYF
NA	16	TRBV28	TRBJ1-1	NA	TGTGCCAGCAGTCCACTCGGGGGCAGCTTGAACACTGAAGCTTTCTTT	CASSPLGGSLNTEAFF
NA	15	TRBV6-1	TRBJ2-5	NA	TGTGCCAGCAGTGTAGGCGGAACCATACAAGAGACCCAGTACTTC	CASSVGGTIQETQYF
TRBD1	16	TRBV7-9	TRBJ1-1	NA	TGTGCCAGCAGCTTGGGAGCAGGGGGAGGTTATACTGAAGCTTTCTTT	CASSLGAGGGYTEAFF
NA	14	TRBV6-6	TRBJ2-2	few	TGTGCCAGCAGAAACTTACAGGGAACCGGGGAGCTGTTTTTT	CASRNLQGTGELFF
TRBD2	15	TRBV18	TRBJ2-7	NA	TGTGCCAGCTCACCTACTAGCGGGGCCACCTACGAGCAGTACTTC	CASSPTSGATYEQYF
TRBD2	13	TRBV27	TRBJ2-7	NA	TGTGCCAGTCGGACTAGCGGGATCCACGAGCAGTACTTC	CASRTSGIHEQYF
TRBD1	15	TRBV7-3	TRBJ2-2	NA	TGTGCCAGCAGCTTAAGAGGGGGCAACACCGGGGAGCTGTTTTTT	CASSLRGGNTGELFF
NA	12	TRBV6-6	TRBJ1-2	NA	TGTGCCAGCAGCAAAGGGGGGTACGGCTACACCTTC	CASSKGGYGYTF
NA	13	TRBV6-5	TRBJ2-1	NA	TGTGCCAGCAGTTACAATCGGAATGATGAGCAGTTCTTC	CASSYNRNDEQFF
NA	14	TRBV28	TRBJ2-5	NA	TGTGCCAGCAGTGCCTGGGGGGGCCGGGAGACCCAGTACTTC	CASSAWGGRETQYF
NA	14	TRBV2	TRBJ1-5	NA	TGTGCCAGCACCATGCAGGGGTTCAATCAGCCCCAGCATTTT	CASTMQGFNQPQHF
NA	14	TRBV7-8	TRBJ2-7	NA	TGTGCCAGCAGTCGCCGTGAGGAAGGGCACGAGCAGTACTTC	CASSRREEGHEQYF
NA	15	TRBV30	TRBJ2-2	NA	TGTGCCTGGAGTCCCAGGCGGCGGAACACCGGGGAGCTGTTTTTT	CAWSPRRRNTGELFF
NA	14	TRBV2	TRBJ1-1	NA	TGTGCCAGCAGTGCCTATGGGCGGAACACTGAAGCTTTCTTT	CASSAYGRNTEAFF
NA	15	TRBV28	TRBJ1-2	NA	TGTGCCAGCAGTTTATTCCTCTGGGGTAGTGGGGGCTACACCTTC	CASSLFLWGSGGYTF
NA	16	TRBV2	TRBJ1-1	NA	TGTGCCAGCAAACCCCCAGGGAGAGTCGCCGGAGCTGAAGCTTTCTTT	CASKPPGRVAGAEAFF
NA	14	TRBV5-4	TRBJ1-2	NA	TGTGCCAGCAGCTTGGATCCAGCAGGGGACGGCTACACCTTC	CASSLDPAGDGYTF
NA	16	TRBV5-1	TRBJ2-1	NA	TGCGCCAGCAGCTTCCAGGGTTTAAGGGCGTACAATGAGCAGTTCTTC	CASSFQGLRAYNEQFF
NA	16	TRBV6-5	TRBJ1-2	NA	TGTGCCAGCAGTTACTCAGGGCAAGCCGCTAACTATGGCTACACCTTC	CASSYSGQAANYGYTF
TRBD2	16	TRBV11-2	TRBJ2-5	NA	TGTGCCAGCAGCTTCTTTTCTAGCGGGAGTCCCGCGACCCAGTACTTC	CASSFFSSGSPATQYF
NA	13	TRBV7-9	TRBJ1-1	NA	TGTGCCAGCAGCTTACGAGATTTCACTGAAGCTTTCTTT	CASSLRDFTEAFF
NA	12	TRBV6-1	TRBJ2-1	NA	TGTGCCAGCAGTGAAAAAGGGGATGAGCAGTTCTTC	CASSEKGDEQFF
NA	17	TRBV11-2	TRBJ2-5	NA	TGTGCCAGCAGCCCAGGGCGGGGTTGGGGCAGAGGTGAGACCCAGTACTTC	CASSPGRGWGRGETQYF
NA	12	TRBV6-6	TRBJ2-3	once	TGTGCCAGCAGCCCGAGCAGAGATACGCAGTATTTT	CASSPSRDTQYF
NA	13	TRBV9	TRBJ2-3	NA	TGTGCCACCAGTAGCGGGACAGGAGATACGCAGTATTTT	CATSSGTGDTQYF
NA	15	TRBV19	TRBJ1-4	NA	TGTGCCTGCCGTGCGTTAGGGACATTGAATGAAAAACTGTTTTTT	CACRALGTLNEKLFF
NA	15	TRBV28	TRBJ2-7	NA	TGTGCCAGCAGCCCCGGGACGGGAATGCCCTACGAGCAGTACTTC	CASSPGTGMPYEQYF
NA	12	TRBV29-1	TRBJ2-7	NA	TGCAGCGTTGAGGGGCAGGGCGCCGAGCAGTACTTC	CSVEGQGAEQYF
NA	15	TRBV5-1	TRBJ1-3	NA	TGCGCCAGCAGCCTGGGGGCAGGCGGTGGAAACACCATATATTTT	CASSLGAGGGNTIYF
TRBD1	18	TRBV14	TRBJ2-4	NA	TGTGCCAGCAGCCGCACGACAGGGGACAAAAATCCAGAAAACATTCAGTACTTC	CASSRTTGDKNPENIQYF
NA	13	TRBV28	TRBJ1-2	few	TGTGCCAGCGGAACGGACAGCTACTATGGCTACACCTTC	CASGTDSYYGYTF
NA	17	TRBV7-9	TRBJ1-3	NA	TGTGCCAGCAGCTTGTTCACCAGCGAAATCTCTGGAAACACCATATATTTT	CASSLFTSEISGNTIYF